Here is one T cell receptor (beta chain) with its context. Its antigen remains unknown. The germline V gene encodes CDR1 LNHDA and CDR2 SQIVND (reference sequence). The germline V and J ends were trimmed by 6 bases and 0 bases, with 13 bases remaining between them. The length of the CDR3 is 15 residues. This entry is derived from a study of shared clonotypes between healthy human individuals. Notes on the study in general: Several donors held approximately 4.5% of naive CD4 clonotypes in common.

The table came from immunoSEQ multiplex PCR; TCRdb's copy has only in-frame clones and leaves some out. Here the sample spans about 1.5 million clones, 95% to 99% being singletons. The chain has TRBV19 and TRBJ2-3; a weak D match, TRBD2 (6 bases). This TCR derives from a young man in good health. Sequencing used naive CD4+ T cells sorted from blood. The subset is: CD45RA+ positively selected. The CDR3 DNA is TGTGCCAGTAGGGGGACGGGGACTAGCACAGATACGCAGTATTTT. Protein: CASRGTGTSTDTQYF.